The entry that follows covers one TCR beta chain sequence. Its antigen remains unidentified. The CDR3 is made up of 15 amino acids. The germline CDR1 and CDR2 sequences are LGHNA and YSLEER. Trimming cost V 4 bases and J 5 bases; bases outside gene matches: 4. These data come from a study of beta chain features in type 1 diabetes. Study results and caveats: All four CD4+ subsets from Type 1 diabetes patients carried moderately but significantly shorter TCRB CDR3s.

The isolated RNA, all of it, was reverse transcribed, so expressed TCRB transcripts were what got sequenced. Here immunoSEQ multiplex PCR was the method, and the copy in TCRdb shows in-frame clones only, minus some. Among 120,000 or so clones listed, roughly 17% were seen once. This chain joins TRBV4-3 and TRBJ1-4; 10 bases map to TRBD1. Sequences were obtained from central memory CD4+ T cells from blood. The receptor was isolated from a man aged 30 to 39 with type 1 diabetes. The DNA for the CDR3 is TGCGCCAGCAGCCTTGACAGGGGGCCGAATGAAAAACTGTTTTTT. It specifies CASSLDRGPNEKLFF.